The clone carrying this TCR beta chain has just a few counts. This entry belongs to a study of identical twins. Template switching (which added a universal primer site) was used, and cDNA carried unique molecular identifiers. TCRdb reprocessed the 5' RACE reads via MiXCR and lists one record per CDR3 protein. The sample lists about 660,000 distinct CDR3 sequences, more than 6.5% seen once, with 0.98% in the top ten. V was pared by 7 bases and J by 5 bases, with 9 bases of the junction left unmatched. The V gene's germline CDR1 is KGHDR and CDR2 SFDVKD. The CDR3 has 16 amino acids. These data also featured in a second study, about yellow fever vaccine responses in identical twins.

The receptor comes from a woman aged 18-30 years in good health. This rearrangement joins TRBV24-1 to TRBJ2-1, with TRBD2 matching 11 bases. Sequenced input: PBMCs. The CDR3 spells CATSPAELAGDNEQFF. The CDR3 DNA reads TGTGCCACCAGCCCGGCAGAACTAGCGGGGGACAATGAGCAGTTCTTC.